Following are 25 T cell receptor beta chains from one sample sequenced in a study of blood T cell repertoires in COVID-19. Some clones are missing from TCRdb's copy, which holds only in-frame ones; the method was immunoSEQ multiplex PCR. The table shows 40,000 to 50,000 clones, with roughly 90% occurring only once. The sequenced sample consisted of peripheral blood. These receptors were taken from a man in his sixties or seventies with active COVID-19.

The chain links TRBV19 to TRBJ2-1; TRBD1 might be the D (6 bases). The V end was cut by 1 base, the J end by 8 bases, with 18 bases between. The length of the CDR3 is 16 residues. Germline CDR1 LNHDA, CDR2 SQIVND (reference sequence). As DNA, the CDR3 is TGTGCCAGTAGTATAGCAGGGGCAGGGTATAGGGATGAGCAGTTCTTC. This translates into CASSIAGAGYRDEQFF.

This clone was seen only once. The chain joins TRBV20-1 to TRBJ2-1; 8 bases agree with TRBD2. V lost 3 bases, J lost 3 bases, and 4 bases stayed unmatched. CDR3 length equals 14 residues. The germline CDR1 and CDR2 sequences are DFQATT and SNEGSKA (reference sequence). CDR3: CSASRAGVYNEQFF. The CDR3 DNA reads as TGCAGTGCTAGTCGAGCGGGGGTCTACAATGAGCAGTTCTTC.

The chain combines TRBV20-1 with TRBJ2-1; 10 nucleotides match TRBD2. This CDR3 region has 15 residues. Germline V CDR1 and CDR2: DFQATT, SNEGSKA (reference sequence). The J segment lost 10 bases and the V segment lost 3 bases, leaving 12 bases of the junction unmatched. CDR3 loop: CSASASSGGQGEQFF. Here the CDR3 DNA reads TGCAGTGCTAGTGCCTCTAGCGGGGGCCAGGGGGAGCAGTTCTTC.

The J gene is TRBJ1-6, the V gene TRBV5-4, with TRBD1 matching 12 bases. The junction had 11 bases not matched to a gene; V was cut back by 3 bases and J by 13 bases. Germline V lookup: CDR1 SGHNT, CDR2 YYREEE (reference sequence). CDR3 length equals 16 residues. CDR3 residues: CASSWGTGGEVGPLHF. The CDR3 DNA reads TGTGCCAGCAGCTGGGGGACAGGGGGCGAAGTAGGTCCCCTCCACTTT.

The rearrangement joins TRBV2 to TRBJ2-1; 8 bases are shared with TRBD1. Per germline, CDR1 SNHLY and CDR2 FYNNEI. Unmatched junction bases numbered 22, after V lost 10 bases and J lost 2 bases. The CDR3 extends over 19 amino acids. CDR3 sequence: CATPLQGQGASTPYNEQFF. In DNA, the CDR3 is TGTGCCACCCCCCTTCAAGGCCAGGGGGCTAGTACCCCCTACAATGAGCAGTTCTTC.

This clone has just one count. The rearrangement uses TRBV20-1 and TRBJ2-2; D not certain. Germline V gene lookup returns CDR1 DFQATT and CDR2 SNEGSKA (reference sequence). The CDR3 length is 12 residues. Trimming removed 3 bases from V and 6 bases from J, with 8 bases in between. In DNA, the CDR3 is TGCAGTGCTAGTCTCCCCCCCGGGGAGCTGTTTTTT. Amino acid sequence: CSASLPPGELFF.

The chain couples TRBV7-9 to TRBJ1-2; D is unclear. V shed 3 bases and J shed 5 bases, with 13 bases lying between them. The CDR3 runs 14 residues. Germline CDR1 SEHNR, CDR2 FQNEAQ (reference sequence). CDR3 sequence (DNA): TGTGCCAGCAGCTTTGAGGGTTCGATTTATGGCTACACCTTC. Its protein product is CASSFEGSIYGYTF.

V usage is TRBV9 and J usage is TRBJ1-6; D ambiguous. Trimming took off 1 base at V and 5 bases at J, with 10 bases between the two ends. Germline CDR1 and CDR2: SGDLS and YYNGEE. The CDR3 extends over 15 amino acids. In nucleotides, the CDR3 is TGTGCCAGCAGCGTACGAGGAGTAGATAATTCACCCCTCCACTTT. It translates to CASSVRGVDNSPLHF. Filled out from reference TRBV9 and TRBJ1-6, the complete variable domain reads DSGVTQTPKHLITATGQRVTLRCSPRSGDLSVYWYQQSLDQGLQFLIQYYNGEERAKGNILERFSAQQFPDLHSELNLSSLELGDSALYFCASSVRGVDNSPLHFGNGTRLTVT.

The chain has TRBV7-2 and TRBJ1-2; no clear D gene. Germline values: CDR1 SGHTA, CDR2 FQGNSA. The germline V and J ends were trimmed by 4 bases and 4 bases, with 13 bases remaining between them. The CDR3 runs 14 residues. The CDR3 loop is CASSSRPSGYGYTF. CDR3 sequence (DNA): TGTGCCAGCAGCTCCAGGCCGAGCGGCTATGGCTACACCTTC.

V gene TRBV5-1 combines with J gene TRBJ1-1; the match to TRBD1 covers 7 bases. The V and J ends lost 4 bases and 4 bases, in that order; junction bases with no gene match: 10. There are 15 residues in the CDR3. Germline values: CDR1 SGHRS, CDR2 YFSETQ. CDR3 nucleotides: TGCGCCAGCAGCGGGAGGACAGGTGGGAGCACTGAAGCTTTCTTT. Translation: CASSGRTGGSTEAFF.

The chain recombines TRBV27 with TRBJ2-7; 8 nucleotides line up with TRBD1. Germline CDR1 MNHEY, CDR2 SMNVEV (reference sequence). This CDR3 has 15 amino acids. V shed 3 bases, J shed 3 bases, and the junction held 7 bases outside the gene matches. In DNA form, the CDR3 reads TGTGCCAGCAGTTTCGGGCAGGGGGCGGGCTACGAGCAGTACTTC. Protein: CASSFGQGAGYEQYF.

The chain is built from TRBV7-2 and TRBJ2-2; 8 nucleotides agree with TRBD1. The CDR3 extends over 15 amino acids. The trim removed 5 bases at V and 4 bases at J, leaving 6 bases unmatched. CDR1 is SGHTA and CDR2 is FQGNSA in the germline V gene. As DNA, the CDR3 is TGTGCCAGCAGCCCACAGACAGGGGCCACCGGGGAGCTGTTTTTT. Protein sequence: CASSPQTGATGELFF.

This clone was recorded once. The chain recombines TRBV25-1 with TRBJ2-1; 7 bases fit TRBD2. J gave up 0 bases and V 5 bases, and 7 bases lay outside the gene matches. Germline-derived CDR1 and CDR2 are MGHDK and SYGVNS. The CDR3 totals 16 residues. This chain's CDR3 is CASSSRGRGSYNEQFF. CDR3 DNA sequence: TGTGCCAGCAGTTCCCGCGGGAGAGGCTCCTACAATGAGCAGTTCTTC.

The chain carries TRBV9 and TRBJ2-5, with D tentatively TRBD1 (6 bases). CDR1 is SGDLS and CDR2 is YYNGEE in the germline V gene. The CDR3 sequence is 14 residues long. Trimming pared 3 bases from V and 1 base from J, leaving 10 bases between. The CDR3 sequence is CASSADSFQETQYF. The CDR3 DNA reads TGTGCCAGCAGCGCGGACAGTTTCCAAGAGACCCAGTACTTC.

The V call is TRBV2, the J call TRBJ2-1; tentative D call: TRBD2 (5 bases). Germline lookup yields CDR1 SNHLY and CDR2 FYNNEI. The CDR3 has 13 amino acids. Trimming removed 4 bases at V and 3 bases at J, with 7 bases between. In DNA, the CDR3 is TGTGCCAGCAGTGGACGGGACTACAATGAGCAGTTCTTC. Protein: CASSGRDYNEQFF.

Here the CDR3 DNA reads TGTGCCTCCTCTAGCGGGGCCGCTAGGGAGCAGTACTTC. This sequence encodes CASSSGAAREQYF. The V gene is TRBV30, the J gene TRBJ2-7; TRBD2 aligns across 9 bases. CDR3 length: 13 residues. Per the germline V gene, CDR1 is GTSNPN and CDR2 is SVGIG (reference sequence). V dropped 7 bases and J dropped 7; count of bases not matched to a gene: 11. The whole variable domain, filled in from reference TRBV30 and TRBJ2-7, reads SQTIHQWPATLVQPVGSPLSLECTVEGTSNPNLYWYRQAAGRGLQLLFYSVGIGQISSEVPQNLSASRPQDRQFILSSKKLLLSDSGFYLCASSSGAAREQYFGPGTRLTVT.

The chain is built from TRBV24-1 and TRBJ2-7, with 10 bases identical to TRBD1. CDR1 and CDR2 from the germline V gene are KGHDR and SFDVKD. The CDR3 totals 14 residues. V was clipped by 5 bases and J by 5 bases; unmatched bases: 5. CDR3 nucleotides: TGTGCCACCAGTGGCCCGGGACAGGGGCACGAGCAGTACTTC. It specifies CATSGPGQGHEQYF.

In DNA form, the CDR3 reads TGTGCCAGTAGTATACGGGCCGGGGAGCTGTTTTTT. Translating gives CASSIRAGELFF. V gene TRBV19 combines with J gene TRBJ2-2; D unresolved. The ends were cut back, 2 bases at V and 6 bases at J, with 4 bases in the middle. CDR3 length: 12 residues. CDR1 LNHDA and CDR2 SQIVND come from the germline V gene (reference sequence).

This rearrangement joins TRBV28 to TRBJ1-1; TRBD1 aligns across 7 bases. The junction had 11 bases not matched to a gene; V was cut back by 6 bases and J by 4 bases. The CDR3 extends over 15 amino acids. CDR1 MDHEN and CDR2 SYDVKM come from the germline V gene. As DNA, the CDR3 is TGTGCCAGCAGCTCCTACAGGGGCGGCGGCACTGAAGCTTTCTTT. It translates to CASSSYRGGGTEAFF.

The V gene is TRBV9, the J gene TRBJ1-3, with D perhaps TRBD1 (5 bases). Germline CDR1 and CDR2: SGDLS and YYNGEE. V shed 4 bases and J shed 3 bases, with 23 bases lying between them. This CDR3 contains 18 residues. The CDR3 coding sequence is TGTGCCAGCAGCACCACCCCCGGGGGGGGGATAGGTGGAAACACCATATATTTT. This gives the protein CASSTTPGGGIGGNTIYF.

The V gene is TRBV4-3, the J gene TRBJ1-2; D is undetermined. The germline gives CDR1 LGHNA, CDR2 YSLEER. The CDR3 length is 15 residues. V lost 3 bases and J lost 4, with 15 bases in between. CDR3 sequence: CASSHDRGLSYGYTF. The CDR3 DNA sequence: TGCGCCAGCAGCCACGATCGGGGTCTGAGCTATGGCTACACCTTC.

The CDR3 protein is CASSLRVPGELFF. DNA of the CDR3: TGCGCCAGCAGCTTGCGGGTCCCCGGGGAGCTGTTTTTT. The chain carries TRBV5-1 and TRBJ2-2; the D is unclear. There are 13 residues in the CDR3. Germline CDR1 is SGHRS and CDR2 is YFSETQ. V was clipped by 1 base and J by 6 bases, with 7 bases between them.

The V call is TRBV28, the J call TRBJ2-4; 11 bases fit TRBD1. The CDR3 is made up of 23 amino acids. Germline loops: CDR1 MDHEN, CDR2 SYDVKM. V lost 4 bases, J lost 0 bases, and 23 bases stayed unmatched. The CDR3, as DNA: TGTGCCAGCAGTTCGGAAACCGGGACAGGGGGGGGCGGCCTAGCGGGAGCCAAAAACATTCAGTACTTC. Amino acid sequence: CASSSETGTGGGGLAGAKNIQYF.

This clone was observed a single time. The V and J genes are TRBV27 and TRBJ1-4; possibly TRBD1 for D (5 bases). CDR3 length equals 17 residues. Germline assignment: CDR1 MNHEY and CDR2 SMNVEV (reference sequence). The V gene lost 6 bases and the J gene lost 3 bases, with 20 bases spanning the gap. CDR3: CASSPYGRGGANEKLFF. In DNA form, the CDR3 reads TGTGCCAGCAGCCCTTACGGGCGGGGGGGAGCTAATGAAAAACTGTTTTTT.

This sequence joins TRBV4-1 and TRBJ2-1; 7 bases agree with TRBD1. The CDR3 sequence is 12 residues long. CDR1 and CDR2 from the germline V gene are MGHRA and YSYEKL. V shed 4 bases, J shed 12 bases, and the junction held 6 bases outside the gene matches. The CDR3 region is CASSRTGVSQFF. The CDR3 DNA sequence: TGCGCCAGCAGCCGCACAGGGGTGTCGCAGTTCTTC.